This paragraph covers one T cell receptor beta chain sequence. Antigen specificity is unknown. Some clones are missing from TCRdb's copy, which holds only in-frame ones; the method was immunoSEQ multiplex PCR. The data show more than 150,000 clones, with 94% seen just once and 0.6% to 0.7% held by the top ten. The V and J ends lost 2 bases and 8 bases respectively, with 9 bases between them. The CDR3 sequence is 12 residues long. CDR1 MNHEY and CDR2 SVGAGI come from the germline V gene. The sample originates from a study of T cell responses to AZD1222 COVID-19 vaccine. For the study at large: Second doses were pooled across both intervals (about 4 or about 12 weeks). Overall study findings and caveats: Mapped onto spike, vaccine-associated CD4 TCRs spanned it and were dominant at 160-218 and 743-854. Elevations in Spike-specific TCR breadth and depth followed administration of two AZD1222 doses. Only a handful of AZD1222 recipients tested seropositive at baseline.

The clonotype was recovered from an adult in good health. The genes are TRBV6-5 and TRBJ1-2; D ambiguous. The starting material was peripheral blood, obtained on day 0 of AZD1222 vaccination. For the CDR3, the DNA is TGTGCCAGCAGTTACGGAGGAGCAGGCTACACCTTC. It encodes CASSYGGAGYTF.